The clone carrying this T cell receptor beta chain has more than one count but fewer than ten. Its specificity is not known. The data were obtained in a study of blood T cells in healthy people across ages. About the research overall: About one barcoded beta molecule per two T cells was captured by template switching. Study-level points and caveats: Observed TCR beta diversity per million T cells went down as age went up. This fall followed a roughly linear course with age. Total diversity from one million sequenced T cells was likely underestimated.

The use of a sample-barcoded 5' primer and a J-beta primer mix characterized a second PCR of roughly 6 to 11 cycles. Any given sample supplied a minimum of 2.5 million CDR3-containing paired-end reads. Each CDR3 protein is one row after TCRdb ran MiXCR on the 5' RACE reads. In the table there are approximately 290,000 distinct CDR3 sequences, roughly 26% of which are singletons. The CDR3 has 15 residues. Germline CDR1 and CDR2: DFQATT and SNEGSKA (reference sequence). V lost 4 bases, J lost 7 bases, and 10 bases stayed unmatched. The gene calls are TRBV20-1 and TRBJ2-1, with 10 bases lining up with TRBD2. The material sequenced was blood. The receptor was isolated from a woman aged 65 to 85 in good health. Here the CDR3 DNA reads TGCAGTGCTACGGGGACTAGCGCGATAGGGAATGAGCAGTTCTTC. This translates into CSATGTSAIGNEQFF.